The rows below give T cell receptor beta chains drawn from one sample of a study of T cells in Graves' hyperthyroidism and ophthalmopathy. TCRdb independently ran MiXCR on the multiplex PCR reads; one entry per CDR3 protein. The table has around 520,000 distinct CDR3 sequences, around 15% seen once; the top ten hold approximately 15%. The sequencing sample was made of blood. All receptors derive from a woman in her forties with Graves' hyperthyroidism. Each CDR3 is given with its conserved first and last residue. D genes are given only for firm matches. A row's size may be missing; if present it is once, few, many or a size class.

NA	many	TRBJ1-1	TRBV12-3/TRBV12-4	CASSTQRNTEAFF	TGTGCCAGCAGTACACAGAGGAACACTGAAGCTTTCTTT
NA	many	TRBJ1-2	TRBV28	CASSREDGGYGYTF	TGTGCCAGCAGCCGGGAGGACGGTGGCTATGGCTACACCTTC
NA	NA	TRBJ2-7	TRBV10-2	CATGAYEQYF	TGCGCCACTGGGGCCTACGAGCAGTACTTC
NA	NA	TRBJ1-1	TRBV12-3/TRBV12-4	CASSLGYGGGNTEAFF	TGTGCCAGCAGTTTAGGGTATGGGGGGGGAAACACTGAAGCTTTCTTT
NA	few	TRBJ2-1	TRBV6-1	CASSSKPGTKNNEQFF	TGTGCCAGCAGTTCCAAACCCGGGACAAAAAACAATGAGCAGTTCTTC
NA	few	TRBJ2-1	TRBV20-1	CSAYEPGLNYNEQFF	TGCAGTGCGTATGAACCGGGACTCAACTACAATGAGCAGTTCTTC
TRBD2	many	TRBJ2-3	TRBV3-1	CASSRNSAGGLTDTQYF	TGTGCCAGCAGTCGTAACTCGGCGGGGGGGCTCACAGATACGCAGTATTTT
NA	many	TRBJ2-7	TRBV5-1	CASKGGRNSYEQYF	TGCGCCAGCAAAGGCGGCCGAAACTCCTACGAGCAGTACTTC
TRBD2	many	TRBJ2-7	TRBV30	CAWRNGRGREQYF	TGTGCCTGGCGAAACGGGAGGGGTCGCGAGCAGTACTTC
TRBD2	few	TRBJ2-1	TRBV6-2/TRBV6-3	CASSYASGRTDNEQFF	TGTGCCAGCAGTTACGCTAGCGGGAGGACCGACAATGAGCAGTTCTTC
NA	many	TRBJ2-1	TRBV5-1	CASSLRPDNEQFF	TGCGCCAGCAGCTTGCGACCGGACAATGAGCAGTTCTTC
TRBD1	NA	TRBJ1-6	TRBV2	CASSEQGQRNSPLHF	TGTGCCAGCAGTGAACAGGGACAGAGGAATTCACCCCTCCACTTT
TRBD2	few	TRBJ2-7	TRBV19	CASSIEGLAGVRHEQYF	TGTGCCAGTAGTATAGAAGGACTAGCGGGAGTTCGCCACGAGCAGTACTTC
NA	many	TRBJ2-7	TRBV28	CATLGPGYLYEQYF	TGTGCCACCCTTGGTCCGGGGTATCTCTACGAGCAGTACTTC
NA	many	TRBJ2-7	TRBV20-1	CSAQNVYEQYF	TGCAGTGCCCAAAATGTCTACGAGCAGTACTTC
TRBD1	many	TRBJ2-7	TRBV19	CASSIRDSSSYEQYF	TGTGCCAGTAGTATCCGGGACAGTAGCTCCTACGAGCAGTACTTC
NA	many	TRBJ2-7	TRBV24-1	CATSDTREGLYEQYF	TGTGCCACCAGTGATACCCGGGAAGGGCTCTACGAGCAGTACTTC
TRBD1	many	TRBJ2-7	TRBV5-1	CASSSDRGLYEQYF	TGCGCCAGCAGCTCAGACAGGGGCCTCTACGAGCAGTACTTC
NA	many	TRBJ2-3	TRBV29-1	CSVVPGGRTDTQYF	TGCAGCGTTGTGCCCGGTGGGCGTACAGATACGCAGTATTTT
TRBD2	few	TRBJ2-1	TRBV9	CASSVGQQLLAGGPGEQFF	TGTGCCAGCAGCGTCGGACAGCAACTACTAGCGGGAGGGCCGGGTGAGCAGTTCTTC
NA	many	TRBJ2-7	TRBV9	CASSVTDISYEQYF	TGTGCCAGCAGCGTAACGGACATTTCCTACGAGCAGTACTTC
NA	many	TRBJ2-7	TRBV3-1	CASSQGLTGAYEQYF	TGTGCCAGCAGCCAAGGACTCACGGGCGCCTACGAGCAGTACTTC
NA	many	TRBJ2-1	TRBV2	CASVQDGQISYNEQFF	TGTGCCAGCGTGCAGGACGGACAAATCTCCTACAATGAGCAGTTCTTC
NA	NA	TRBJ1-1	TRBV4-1	CASSQLHGVSEAFF	TGCGCCAGCAGCCAATTACATGGCGTCTCTGAAGCTTTCTTT
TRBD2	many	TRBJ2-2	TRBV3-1	CASSQEVAGVGVNTGELFF	TGTGCCAGCAGCCAAGAAGTAGCGGGAGTTGGGGTTAACACCGGGGAGCTGTTTTTT